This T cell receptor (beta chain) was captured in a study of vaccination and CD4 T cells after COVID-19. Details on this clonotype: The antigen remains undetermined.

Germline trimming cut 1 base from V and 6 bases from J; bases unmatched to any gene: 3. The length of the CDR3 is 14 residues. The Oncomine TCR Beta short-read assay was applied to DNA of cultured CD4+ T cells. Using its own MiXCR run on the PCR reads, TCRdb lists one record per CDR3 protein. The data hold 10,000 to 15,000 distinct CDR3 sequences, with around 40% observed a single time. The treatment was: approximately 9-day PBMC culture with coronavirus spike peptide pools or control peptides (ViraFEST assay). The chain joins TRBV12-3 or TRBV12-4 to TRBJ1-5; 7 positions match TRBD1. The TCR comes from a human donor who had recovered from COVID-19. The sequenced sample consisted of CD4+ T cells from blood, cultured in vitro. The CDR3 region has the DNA TGTGCCAGCAGTTTAGTAGGGGGCCGTCAGCCCCAGCATTTT. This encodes CASSLVGGRQPQHF.